Listed below are T cell receptor beta chains from one sample, sequenced in a study of blood T cell repertoires in COVID-19. Profiling relied on immunoSEQ multiplex PCR, and the TCRdb table lists in-frame clones only, not all of them. Of a few hundred thousand clones listed, 75% to 90% are singletons. Source material: PBMCs or T cells enriched from blood (not recorded which). All receptors derive from a woman under 40 who had recovered from COVID-19. The conserved cysteine and the conserved F or W are not part of the CDR3 here.

>TRBJ1-4|TRBV4-1
ASSQERGSTNEKLF
>TRBJ1-2|TRBV12-3/TRBV12-4
ASSPTGVYGYT
>TRBJ1-2|TRBV4-1
ASSSRDRGLYYGYT
>TRBJ1-1|TRBV29-1
SVRGNTEAF
>TRBJ1-1|TRBV7-9
ASSRYDIYYRPEAF
>TRBJ2-1|TRBV6-2/TRBV6-3
ASSPDRETYNEQF
>TRBJ2-1|TRBV7-8
ATKVTSGSVIYNEQF
>TRBJ1-2|TRBV7-9
ASSLTGGHYGYT
>TRBJ2-1|TRBV6-5
ASGQNEQF
>TRBJ1-1|TRBV28
ASSPPDRDGEAF
>TRBJ2-1|TRBV20-1
SARGTGEQF
>TRBJ2-1|TRBV30
AWRLAVYSYNEQF
>TRBJ2-1|TRBV3-1/TRBV3-2
ASSRRGVLNEQF
>TRBJ1-1|TRBV19
ASSIGRTVNTEAF
>TRBJ2-7|TRBV28
ASRRSGTGPYEQY
>TRBJ2-1|TRBV7-9
ASSSRLDHGYNEQF
>TRBJ1-5|TRBV7-2
ASSLGGASGLNQPQH
>TRBJ2-2|TRBV4-3
ASSSSAGGRTGELF
>TRBJ2-5|TRBV27
ASSANGFQETQY
>TRBJ2-5|TRBV30
AWSDRGRDETQY
>TRBJ2-5|TRBV4-3
ASSQDVAGGTQY
>TRBJ2-7|TRBV19
ASSIGVTYEQY
>TRBJ2-3|TRBV5-1
ASSSLSGSTDTQY
>TRBJ2-1|TRBV6-2/TRBV6-3
ASSSLGRRADEQF
>TRBJ1-1|TRBV5-4
ASSLHIGRATTEAF
>TRBJ1-2|TRBV6-2/TRBV6-3
ASSYWDSGYT
>TRBJ2-1|TRBV19
ASSKGLLPGEQF
>TRBJ1-5|TRBV9
ASSVPSKGWAGGPSPQH
>TRBJ1-2|TRBV7-2
ASSLSQRREGYT